The present T cell receptor beta chain was sequenced within a study of CD8 T cells in ankylosing spondylitis (dated by TCRdb to about 2017). Broadly, across the study: To find TCR variants linked to disease, the study profiled T cell receptor beta repertoires in ankylosing spondylitis patients and healthy donors. Samples of peripheral blood were taken, and for ankylosing spondylitis patients, synovial fluid was collected as well. In total, the full study cohort was made up of over a hundred healthy donors and 25 or so ankylosing spondylitis patients. Summary of the overall study and its limitations: A TCR beta motif made up of under ten highly homologous amino acid variants appeared to be characteristic of blood from ankylosing spondylitis patients. The disease-linked clones were reported as significantly enriched in matched synovial fluid samples from ankylosing spondylitis patients. Some motif variants were previously reported in synovial fluid and blood of reactive arthritis patients, suggesting common disease-initiation mechanisms. In peripheral blood, the disease-linked clones were found at relatively low frequencies and had a CD8+ phenotype.

Data came from an Illumina HiSeq 2500. TCR beta libraries were prepared by quantitative 5'-RACE with molecular barcodes. In the paper's pipeline: A new computational method, built on a probabilistic model of VDJ rearrangement, was used to identify disease-linked TCR variants. TCRdb handled the public reads itself, with Q25 trimming in fastp and clone calling in MiXCR, and kept productive beta chains. CDR3 protein sequences are deduplicated, and each keeps its most common genes and DNA. The V and J calls come from TCRdb's annotation, not from the publication. The sample table contains roughly 250,000 distinct CDR3 sequences; only one count was recorded for roughly a tenth of them. The biggest ten clones account for 2.6% of the sample. The table lists this clonotype with a few counts. Which antigen it targets is not known. No clone much larger than this one lies a single base away; base qualities are absent.

Relative to germline, V is 0 bases shorter and J is 0 bases shorter, with 8 bases between their ends. Looking up the germline V gene yields CDR1 SGHVS and CDR2 FNYEAQ. The CDR3 runs 16 residues from the cysteine to the phenylalanine. Here the CDR3 DNA is all that survives: 48 bases in frame from base 1. The material sequenced was blood, either unsorted or a sorted T cell fraction (not recorded which). Here the chain combines TRBV7-6 and TRBJ1-4; the D gene assignment is ambiguous. This clonotype originated in a male donor with ankylosing spondylitis or in good health (not recorded which). The sequenced DNA is TGTGCCAGCAGCTTAGCGGTAGTTGCAACTAATGAAAAACTGTTTTTT. This yields the protein CASSLAVVATNEKLFF.